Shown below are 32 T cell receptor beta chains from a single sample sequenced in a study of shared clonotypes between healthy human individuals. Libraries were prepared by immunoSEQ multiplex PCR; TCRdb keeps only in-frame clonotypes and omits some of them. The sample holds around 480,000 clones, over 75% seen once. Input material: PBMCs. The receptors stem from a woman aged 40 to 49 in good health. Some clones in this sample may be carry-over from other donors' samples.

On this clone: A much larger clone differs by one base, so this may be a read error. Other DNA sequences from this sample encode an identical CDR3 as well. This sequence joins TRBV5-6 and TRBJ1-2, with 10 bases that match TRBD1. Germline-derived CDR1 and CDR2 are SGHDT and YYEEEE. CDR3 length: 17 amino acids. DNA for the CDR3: TGTGCCAGCAGCTTGGGATTCGACAGGGGGCCTAACTATGGCTACACTTTC. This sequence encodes CASSLGFDRGPNYGYTF. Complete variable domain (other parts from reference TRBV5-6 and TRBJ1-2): DAGVTQSPTHLIKTRGQQVTLRCSPKSGHDTVSWYQQALGQGPQFIFQYYEEEERQRGNFPDRFSGHQFPNYSSELNVNALLLGDSALYLCASSLGFDRGPNYGYTFGSGTRLTVV.

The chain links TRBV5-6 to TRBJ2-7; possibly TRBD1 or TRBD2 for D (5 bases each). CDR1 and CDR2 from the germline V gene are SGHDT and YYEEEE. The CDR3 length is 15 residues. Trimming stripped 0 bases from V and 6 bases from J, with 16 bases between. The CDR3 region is CASSLETGPSGEQYF. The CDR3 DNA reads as TGTGCCAGCAGCTTGGAGACGGGACCATCCGGCGAGCAGTACTTC. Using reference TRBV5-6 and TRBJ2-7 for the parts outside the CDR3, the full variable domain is DAGVTQSPTHLIKTRGQQVTLRCSPKSGHDTVSWYQQALGQGPQFIFQYYEEEERQRGNFPDRFSGHQFPNYSSELNVNALLLGDSALYLCASSLETGPSGEQYFGPGTRLTVT.

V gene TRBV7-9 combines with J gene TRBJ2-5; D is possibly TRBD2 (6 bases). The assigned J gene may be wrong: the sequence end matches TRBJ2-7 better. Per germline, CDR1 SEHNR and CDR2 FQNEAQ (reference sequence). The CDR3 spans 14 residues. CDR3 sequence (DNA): TGTGCCAGCAGCTTAGCGGGCGGGAATGACGAGCAGTACTTC. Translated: CASSLAGGNDEQYF.

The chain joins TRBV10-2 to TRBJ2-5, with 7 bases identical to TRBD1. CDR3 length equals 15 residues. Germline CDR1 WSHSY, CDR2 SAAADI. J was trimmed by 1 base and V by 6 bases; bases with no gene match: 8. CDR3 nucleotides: TGCGCCAGCAGGTATGGGACAGCCGCCCAAGAGACCCAGTACTTC. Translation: CASRYGTAAQETQYF.

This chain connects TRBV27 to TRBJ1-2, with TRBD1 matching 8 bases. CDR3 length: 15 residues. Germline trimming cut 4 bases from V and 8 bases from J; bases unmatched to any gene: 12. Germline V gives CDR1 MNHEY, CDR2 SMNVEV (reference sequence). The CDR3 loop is CASSYLDRETEGYTF. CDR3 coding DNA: TGTGCCAGCAGTTATCTGGACAGGGAGACGGAAGGCTACACCTTC.

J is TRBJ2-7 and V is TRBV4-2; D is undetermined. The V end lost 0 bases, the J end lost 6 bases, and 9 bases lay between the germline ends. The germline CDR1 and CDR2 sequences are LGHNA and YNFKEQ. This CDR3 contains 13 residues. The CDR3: CASSQDVKGEQYF. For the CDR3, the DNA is TGTGCCAGCAGCCAAGATGTAAAGGGCGAGCAGTACTTC.

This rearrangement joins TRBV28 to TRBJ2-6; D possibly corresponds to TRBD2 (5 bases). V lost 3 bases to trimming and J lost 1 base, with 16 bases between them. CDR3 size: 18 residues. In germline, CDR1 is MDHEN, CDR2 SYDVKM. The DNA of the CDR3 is TGTGCCAGCAGTTTTATGGACTCGTGGCTTTCTGGGGCCAACGTCCTGACTTTC. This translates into CASSFMDSWLSGANVLTF.

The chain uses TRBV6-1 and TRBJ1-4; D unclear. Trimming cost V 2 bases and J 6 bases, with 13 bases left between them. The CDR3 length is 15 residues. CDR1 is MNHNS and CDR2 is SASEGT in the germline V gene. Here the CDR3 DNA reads TGTGCCAGCAGTGAACTGGCAGAGGGATATGAAAAACTGTTTTTT. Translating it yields CASSELAEGYEKLFF.

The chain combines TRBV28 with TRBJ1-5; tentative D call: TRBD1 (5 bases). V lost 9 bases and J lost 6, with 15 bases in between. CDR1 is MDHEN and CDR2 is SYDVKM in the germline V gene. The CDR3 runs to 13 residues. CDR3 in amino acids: CASWDRSLQPQHF. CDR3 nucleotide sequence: TGTGCCAGTTGGGACCGGTCCCTTCAGCCCCAGCATTTT.

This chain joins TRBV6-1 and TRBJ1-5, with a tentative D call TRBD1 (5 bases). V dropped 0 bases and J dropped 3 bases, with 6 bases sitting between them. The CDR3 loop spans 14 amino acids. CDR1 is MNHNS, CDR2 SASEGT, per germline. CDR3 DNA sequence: TGTGCCAGCAGTGAAGCGACAGTCAATCAGCCCCAGCATTTT. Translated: CASSEATVNQPQHF.

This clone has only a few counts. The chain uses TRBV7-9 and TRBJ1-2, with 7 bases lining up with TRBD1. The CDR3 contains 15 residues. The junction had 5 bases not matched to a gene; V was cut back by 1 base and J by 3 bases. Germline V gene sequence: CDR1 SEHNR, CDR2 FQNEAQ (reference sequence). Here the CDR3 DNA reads TGTGCCAGCAGCTTAGGACAGGGTTGGTACTATGGCTACACCTTC. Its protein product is CASSLGQGWYYGYTF.

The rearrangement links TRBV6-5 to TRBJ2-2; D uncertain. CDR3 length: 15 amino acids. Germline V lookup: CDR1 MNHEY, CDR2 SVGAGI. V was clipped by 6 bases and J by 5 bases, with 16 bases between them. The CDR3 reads CASRLGPLGTGELFF. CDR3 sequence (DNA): TGTGCCAGCAGACTTGGACCCTTGGGGACCGGGGAGCTGTTTTTT.

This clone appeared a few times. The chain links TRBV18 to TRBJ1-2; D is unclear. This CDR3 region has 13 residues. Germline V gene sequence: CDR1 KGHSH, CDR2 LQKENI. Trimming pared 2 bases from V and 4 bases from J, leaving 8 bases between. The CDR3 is CASSPIEVYGYTF. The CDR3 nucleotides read TGTGCCAGCTCACCAATAGAGGTCTATGGCTACACCTTC.

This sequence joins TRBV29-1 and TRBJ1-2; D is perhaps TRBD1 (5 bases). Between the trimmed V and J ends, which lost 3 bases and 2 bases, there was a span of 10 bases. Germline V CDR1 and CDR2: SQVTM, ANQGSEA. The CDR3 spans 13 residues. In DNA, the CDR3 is TGCAGCGTTGAGGGGGACTTGAACTATGGCTACACCTTC. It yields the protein CSVEGDLNYGYTF.

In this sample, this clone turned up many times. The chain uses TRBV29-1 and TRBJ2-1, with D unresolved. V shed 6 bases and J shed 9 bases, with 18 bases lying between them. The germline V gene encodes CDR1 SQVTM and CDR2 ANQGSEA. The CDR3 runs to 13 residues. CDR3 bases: TGCAGCGTCGTTGCGTCTCGGGTGGGTGAGCAGTTCTTC. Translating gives CSVVASRVGEQFF.

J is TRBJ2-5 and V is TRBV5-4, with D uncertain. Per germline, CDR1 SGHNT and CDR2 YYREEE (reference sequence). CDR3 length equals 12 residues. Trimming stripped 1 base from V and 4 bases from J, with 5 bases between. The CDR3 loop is CASSLRLETQYF. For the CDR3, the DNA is TGTGCCAGCAGCTTGCGTCTAGAGACCCAGTACTTC.

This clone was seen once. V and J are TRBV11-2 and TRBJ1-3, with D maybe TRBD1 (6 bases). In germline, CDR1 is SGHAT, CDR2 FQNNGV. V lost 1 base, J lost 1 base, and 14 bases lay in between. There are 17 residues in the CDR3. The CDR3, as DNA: TGTGCCAGCAGCTTAGTCCGGACAGTAAAATCTGGAAACACCATATATTTT. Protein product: CASSLVRTVKSGNTIYF.

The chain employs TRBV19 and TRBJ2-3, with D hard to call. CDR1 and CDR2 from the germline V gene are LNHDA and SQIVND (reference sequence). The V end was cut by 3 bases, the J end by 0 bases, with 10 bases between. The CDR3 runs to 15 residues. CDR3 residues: CASSIKAASTDTQYF. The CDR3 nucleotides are TGTGCCAGTAGTATCAAGGCAGCTAGCACAGATACGCAGTATTTT.

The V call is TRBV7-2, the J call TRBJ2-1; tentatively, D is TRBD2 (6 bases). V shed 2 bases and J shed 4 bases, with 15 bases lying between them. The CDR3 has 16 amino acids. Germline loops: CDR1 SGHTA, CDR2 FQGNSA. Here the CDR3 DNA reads TGTGCCAGCAGCTTAACGGCGGGATTTTCGTACAATGAGCAGTTCTTC. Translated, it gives CASSLTAGFSYNEQFF.

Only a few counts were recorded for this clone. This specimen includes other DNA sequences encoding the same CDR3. The CDR3 is CASRTGANTEAFF. In nucleotides, the CDR3 is TGTGCCAGCCGTACAGGGGCAAACACTGAAGCTTTCTTT. V is TRBV28 and J is TRBJ1-1; 7 positions match TRBD1. V lost 8 bases, J lost 2 bases, and 5 bases stayed unmatched. The CDR3 covers 13 residues. Germline values: CDR1 MDHEN, CDR2 SYDVKM.

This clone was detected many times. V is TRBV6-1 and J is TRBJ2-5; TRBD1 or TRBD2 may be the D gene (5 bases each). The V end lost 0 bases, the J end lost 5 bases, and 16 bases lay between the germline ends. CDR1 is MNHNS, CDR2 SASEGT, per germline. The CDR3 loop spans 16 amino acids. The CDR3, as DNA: TGTGCCAGCAGTGAAGCCCGGGGCAGCCCCCAGGAGACCCAGTACTTC. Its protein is CASSEARGSPQETQYF.

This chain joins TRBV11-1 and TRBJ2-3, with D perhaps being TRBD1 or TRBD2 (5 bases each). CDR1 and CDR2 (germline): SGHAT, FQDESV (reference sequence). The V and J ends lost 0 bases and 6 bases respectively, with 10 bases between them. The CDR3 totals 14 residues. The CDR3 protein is CASSLAGGADTQYF. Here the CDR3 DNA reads TGTGCCAGCAGCTTAGCTGGGGGAGCGGATACGCAGTATTTT. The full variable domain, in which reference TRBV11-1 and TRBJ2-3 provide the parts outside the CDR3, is EAEVAQSPRYKITEKSQAVAFWCDPISGHATLYWYRQILGQGPELLVQFQDESVVDDSQLPKDRFSAERLKGVDSTLKIQPAELGDSAMYLCASSLAGGADTQYFGPGTRLTVL.

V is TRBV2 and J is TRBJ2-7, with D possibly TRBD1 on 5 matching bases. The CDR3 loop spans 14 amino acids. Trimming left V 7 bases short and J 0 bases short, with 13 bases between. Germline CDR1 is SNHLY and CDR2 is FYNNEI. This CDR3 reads CASILEQDSYEQYF. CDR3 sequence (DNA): TGTGCCAGCATTTTAGAACAGGACTCCTACGAGCAGTACTTC.

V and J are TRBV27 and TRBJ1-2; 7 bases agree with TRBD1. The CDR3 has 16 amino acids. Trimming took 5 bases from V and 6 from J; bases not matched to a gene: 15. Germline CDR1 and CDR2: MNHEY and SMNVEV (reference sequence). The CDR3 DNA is TGTGCCAGCAGTCCTTTTCTCCAGACAGGGATGGATGGCTACACCTTC. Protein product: CASSPFLQTGMDGYTF.

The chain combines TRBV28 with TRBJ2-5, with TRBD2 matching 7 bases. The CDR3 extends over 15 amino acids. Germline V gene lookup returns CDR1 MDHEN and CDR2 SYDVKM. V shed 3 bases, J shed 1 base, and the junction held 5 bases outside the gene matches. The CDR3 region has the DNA TGTGCCAGCAGTTTGGCTAGCGGTATCCAAGAGACCCAGTACTTC. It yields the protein CASSLASGIQETQYF.

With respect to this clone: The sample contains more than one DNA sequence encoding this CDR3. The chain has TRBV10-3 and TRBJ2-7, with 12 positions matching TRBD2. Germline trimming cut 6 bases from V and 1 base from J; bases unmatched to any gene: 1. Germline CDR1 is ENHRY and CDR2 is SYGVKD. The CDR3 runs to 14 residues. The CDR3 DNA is TGTGCCATCAGCGGGACTAGCGGGTCCTACGAGCAGTACTTC. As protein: CAISGTSGSYEQYF.

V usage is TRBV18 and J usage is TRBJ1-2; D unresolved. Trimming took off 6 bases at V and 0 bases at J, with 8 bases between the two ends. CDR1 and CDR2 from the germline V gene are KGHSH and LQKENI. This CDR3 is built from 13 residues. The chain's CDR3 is CASSQEANYGYTF. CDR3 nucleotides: TGTGCCAGCTCCCAGGAAGCTAACTATGGCTACACCTTC.

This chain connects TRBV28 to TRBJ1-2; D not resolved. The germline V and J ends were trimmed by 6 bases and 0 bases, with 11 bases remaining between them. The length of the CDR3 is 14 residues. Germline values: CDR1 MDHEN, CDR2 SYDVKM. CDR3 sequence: CASRLAATNYGYTF. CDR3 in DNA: TGTGCCAGCAGGTTGGCAGCAACTAACTATGGCTACACCTTC.

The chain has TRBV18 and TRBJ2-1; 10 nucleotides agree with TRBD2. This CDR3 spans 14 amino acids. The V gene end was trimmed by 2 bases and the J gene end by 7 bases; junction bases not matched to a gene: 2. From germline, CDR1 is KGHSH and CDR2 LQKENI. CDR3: CASSPSGRENEQFF. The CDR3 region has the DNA TGTGCCAGCTCACCAAGCGGGAGGGAGAATGAGCAGTTCTTC. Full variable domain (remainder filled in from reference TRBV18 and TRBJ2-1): NAGVMQNPRHLVRRRGQEARLRCSPMKGHSHVYWYRQLPEEGLKFMVYLQKENIIDESGMPKERFSAEFPKEGPSILRIQQVVRGDSAAYFCASSPSGRENEQFFGPGTRLTVL.

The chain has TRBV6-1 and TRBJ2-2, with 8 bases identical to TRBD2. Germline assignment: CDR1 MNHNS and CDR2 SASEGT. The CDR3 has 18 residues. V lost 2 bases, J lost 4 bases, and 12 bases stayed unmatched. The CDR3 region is CASSERSGSAVGTGELFF. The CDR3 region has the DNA TGTGCCAGCAGTGAACGGAGCGGGAGCGCGGTTGGCACCGGGGAGCTGTTTTTT.

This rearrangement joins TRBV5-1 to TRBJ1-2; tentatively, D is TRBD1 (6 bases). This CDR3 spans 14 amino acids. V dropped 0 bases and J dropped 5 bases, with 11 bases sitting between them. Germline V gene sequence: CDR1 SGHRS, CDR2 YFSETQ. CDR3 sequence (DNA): TGCGCCAGCAGCTTGGAGACAGGAACGTATGGCTACACCTTC. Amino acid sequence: CASSLETGTYGYTF.

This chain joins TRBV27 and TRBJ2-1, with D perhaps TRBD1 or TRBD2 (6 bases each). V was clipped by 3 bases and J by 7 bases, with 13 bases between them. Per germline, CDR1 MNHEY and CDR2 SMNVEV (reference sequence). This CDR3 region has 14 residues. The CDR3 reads CASSFSGARNEQFF. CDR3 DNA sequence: TGTGCCAGCAGTTTTTCGGGGGCTCGGAATGAGCAGTTCTTC.